This TCR beta chain emerged from a study of T cells after yellow fever vaccination. For the study at large: Libraries from low-cell-number fractions were prepared with the SMART-Seq v4 Ultra Low Input RNA kit.

TCRdb reanalysed the 5' RACE reads using MiXCR and keeps one entry per CDR3 protein. In the table there are a few hundred thousand distinct CDR3 sequences, approximately 6.3% of which are singletons. The junction had 11 bases not matched to a gene; V was cut back by 1 base and J by 4 bases. The length of the CDR3 is 18 residues. Germline lookup yields CDR1 SGHDN and CDR2 FVKESK. The source was CD4+ T cells sorted from PBMCs, collected on the day of the yellow fever booster vaccination. V and J are TRBV14 and TRBJ2-1, with 9 positions matching TRBD1. The sequence was obtained from a man aged 25 to 40 who received the YFV17D yellow fever vaccine. CDR3 sequence: CASSQAAAGQGPYNEQFF. The DNA of the CDR3 is TGTGCCAGCAGCCAAGCCGCTGCGGGACAGGGTCCGTACAATGAGCAGTTCTTC. The complete variable domain, with remaining parts taken from reference TRBV14 and TRBJ2-1, reads EAGVTQFPSHSVIEKGQTVTLRCDPISGHDNLYWYRRVMGKEIKFLLHFVKESKQDESGMPNNRFLAERTGGTYSTLKVQPAELEDSGVYFCASSQAAAGQGPYNEQFFGPGTRLTVL.